This T cell receptor (beta chain) was captured by sequencing in a study of cytomegalovirus exposure and HLA in healthy donors. Study background: The same platform as the 666 first-cohort repertoires was used for the 130 or so validation repertoires, a later analysis reported. Overall study results and limits: CMV antigen specificity of a few CMV-associated chains was confirmed in vitro.

A single count supports this clone. Its specificity is not known. This CDR3 comprises 16 residues. Here immunoSEQ multiplex PCR was the method, and the copy in TCRdb shows in-frame clones only, minus some. The data hold more than 200,000 clones, with 80% to 95% observed a single time. This sequence was found in a woman aged 30 to 39 in good health and CMV-seronegative. The V call is TRBV21-1, the J call TRBJ2-4. TRBV21-1 is given as a pseudogene. Sequencing was carried out using PBMCs. The CDR3 bases are TGTGCCAGCAGCAAAGATGGGGGACGGGCCAAAAACATTCAGTACTTC. Amino acid sequence: CASSKDGGRAKNIQYF.